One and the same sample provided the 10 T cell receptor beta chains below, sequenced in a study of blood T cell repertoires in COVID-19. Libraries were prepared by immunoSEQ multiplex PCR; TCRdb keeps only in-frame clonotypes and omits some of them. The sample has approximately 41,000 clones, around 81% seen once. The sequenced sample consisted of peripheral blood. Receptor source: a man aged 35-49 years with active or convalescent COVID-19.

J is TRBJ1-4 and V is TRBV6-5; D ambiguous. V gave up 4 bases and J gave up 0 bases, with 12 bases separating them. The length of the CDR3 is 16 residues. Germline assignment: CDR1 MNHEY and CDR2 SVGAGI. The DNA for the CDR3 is TGTGCCAGCAGTTTCTCGACGGAGGCAACTAATGAAAAACTGTTTTTT. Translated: CASSFSTEATNEKLFF.

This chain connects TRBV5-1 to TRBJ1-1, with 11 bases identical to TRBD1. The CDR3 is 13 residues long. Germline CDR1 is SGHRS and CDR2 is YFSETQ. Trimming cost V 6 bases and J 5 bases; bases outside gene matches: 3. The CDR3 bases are TGCGCCAGCACCGGGACAGGGGGGACTGAAGCTTTCTTT. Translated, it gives CASTGTGGTEAFF.

CDR3 sequence: CASSRDYGNTIYF. CDR3 in DNA: TGTGCCAGTTCCCGGGACTACGGAAACACCATATATTTT. The gene calls are TRBV2 and TRBJ1-3, with D tentatively TRBD1 (5 bases). There are 13 residues in the CDR3. Per germline, CDR1 SNHLY and CDR2 FYNNEI. V was cut by 9 bases and J by 4 bases, with 13 bases left in between.

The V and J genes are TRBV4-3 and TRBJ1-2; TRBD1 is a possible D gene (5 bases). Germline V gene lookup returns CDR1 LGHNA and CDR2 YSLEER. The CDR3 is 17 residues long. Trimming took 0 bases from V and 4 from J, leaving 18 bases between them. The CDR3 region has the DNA TGCGCCAGCAGCCAAGAAGTCGTGACGGGGGAGATCTATGGCTACACCTTC. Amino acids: CASSQEVVTGEIYGYTF.

The CDR3 region has the DNA TGTGCCAGCAGCTTGACAGGGGGCGTTTACGAGCAGTACTTC. Translating gives CASSLTGGVYEQYF. This sequence joins TRBV11-2 and TRBJ2-7; 10 bases are shared with TRBD1. The germline V gene has CDR1 SGHAT and CDR2 FQNNGV. After removal of 3 bases from V and 4 bases from J, the junction contained 3 bases not matched to a gene. The CDR3 runs 14 residues.

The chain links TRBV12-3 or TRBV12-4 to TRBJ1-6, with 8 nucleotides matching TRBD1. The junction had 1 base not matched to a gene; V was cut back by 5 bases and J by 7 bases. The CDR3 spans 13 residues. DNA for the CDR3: TGTGCCAGCAGTCGGACAGGGAATTCACCCCTCCACTTT. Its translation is CASSRTGNSPLHF.

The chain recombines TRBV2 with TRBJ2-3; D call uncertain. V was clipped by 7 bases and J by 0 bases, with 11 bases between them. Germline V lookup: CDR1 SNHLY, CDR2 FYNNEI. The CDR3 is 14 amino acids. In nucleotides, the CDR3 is TGTGCCAGCATGGCGGAGTCCAGCACAGATACGCAGTATTTT. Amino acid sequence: CASMAESSTDTQYF.

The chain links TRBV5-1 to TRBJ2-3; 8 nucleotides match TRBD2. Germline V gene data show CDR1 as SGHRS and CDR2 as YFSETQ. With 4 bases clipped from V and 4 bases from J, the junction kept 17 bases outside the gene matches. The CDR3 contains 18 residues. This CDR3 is CASSPRPLGSGGSDTQYF. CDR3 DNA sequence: TGCGCCAGCAGCCCCCGACCCCTGGGGAGCGGGGGTTCAGATACGCAGTATTTT.

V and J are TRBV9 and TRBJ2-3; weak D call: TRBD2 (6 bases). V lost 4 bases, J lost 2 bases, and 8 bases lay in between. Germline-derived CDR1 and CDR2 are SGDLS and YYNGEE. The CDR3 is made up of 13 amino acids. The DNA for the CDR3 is TGTGCCAGCAGCCGGGACTTCACAGATACGCAGTATTTT. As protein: CASSRDFTDTQYF.

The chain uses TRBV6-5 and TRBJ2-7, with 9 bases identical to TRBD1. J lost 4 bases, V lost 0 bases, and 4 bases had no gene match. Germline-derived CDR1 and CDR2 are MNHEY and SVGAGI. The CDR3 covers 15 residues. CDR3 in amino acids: CASSYSETGGYEQYF. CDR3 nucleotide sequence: TGTGCCAGCAGTTACTCGGAGACAGGGGGTTACGAGCAGTACTTC.